Ten or more counts support the clone carrying this T cell receptor (beta chain). Its target is unknown. Germline CDR1 MDHEN, CDR2 SYDVKM. The CDR3 has 13 residues. V was shortened by 7 bases and J by 0 bases, with 9 bases between the two germline ends. The sample is drawn from a study of T cell repertoires in cytomegalovirus infection. Looking at the study overall: Matching HLA type, along with CMV infection, was indicated by public TCR beta signatures. Study-level findings and limits: HLA-C-restricted, CMV-specific TCR beta clonotypes were dominant ex vivo.

TCRdb called the reads again in MiXCR, with one record for every CDR3 protein. Here the sample spans roughly 280,000 distinct CDR3 sequences, approximately 9.2% being singletons. This receptor was identified in a human donor in good health (CMV status not recorded). Some clones in this sample may be carry-over from other donors' samples. The sequenced sample consisted of PBMCs. The chain uses TRBV28 and TRBJ1-1; D not certain. CDR3 sequence: CASTDPLNTEAFF. CDR3 DNA sequence: TGTGCCAGCACCGACCCACTGAACACTGAAGCTTTCTTT.